This T cell receptor (beta chain) was obtained from a study of T-cell reconstitution after alpha-beta-depleted transplantation in children. The CDR3 extends over 14 amino acids. V lost 7 bases, J lost 8 bases, and 14 bases stayed unmatched. Germline V gene lookup returns CDR1 SQVTM and CDR2 ANQGSEA. A TCRbeta library incorporating unique molecular identifiers was prepared. In TCRdb, the PCR reads were re-called with MiXCR into one record per CDR3 protein. The sample lists a few hundred thousand distinct CDR3 sequences; approximately 11% were seen once. The source is a human donor who donated a stem cell graft to a child with acute myeloid leukemia. The V call is TRBV29-1, the J call TRBJ2-1; 7 bases are shared with TRBD2. This specimen was PBMCs from the stem cell graft donor, taken from the stem cell graft. DNA for the CDR3: TGCAGCGGCGTTAGGGGCGGGAGTTCGGATGAGCAGTTCTTC. It yields the protein CSGVRGGSSDEQFF.